This T cell receptor (beta chain) appears in the sequencing data of a study of CD8 T cells in Susac syndrome (dated by TCRdb to the late 2010s). General notes on the study: Among the sequenced Susac syndrome patients, 5 or 6 had clinically active disease and roughly eight were in clinical remission. Susac syndrome patients were therapy-naive, on corticosteroids (some also receiving IVIg), or on IVIg alone at blood withdrawal. Repertoire sequencing was used to test whether CD8+ T cell activation and differentiation in Susac syndrome was antigen driven.

RNA was extracted using the RNeasy kit, and roughly 0.5 to 1 microgram was reverse transcribed with random hexamers. The immunoSEQ multiplex PCR assay, covering 54 Vbeta and 13 Jbeta segments, was used to amplify TCR beta CDR3 regions. To correct PCR amplification bias, a synthetic template baseline was used for both primer optimization and computational correction. For the original study's pipeline: Only productive sequences were kept, with reads annotated to V, D and J genes according to IMGT and analyzed in immunoSEQ Analyzer. Clonality was calculated as one minus the Shannon entropy normalized by log2 of the number of productive unique sequences. Public and private clones were assessed among the 100 most prevalent clones of each patient and control. Susac-specific clones were defined as absent from healthy and MS cohorts, over a thousand published viral clones and other ImmuneACCESS disease sequences. TCRdb redid the processing of the public reads, applying fastp at Q25 and MiXCR, and retained in-frame beta chains. Under each unique CDR3 protein, matching rows form one entry showing the most common genes and DNA. It is TCRdb's table, rather than the study itself, that gives the V and J calls and clone size. The sample data list 77,000 or so distinct CDR3 sequences, and about 93% of these were observed just once. The ten largest clonotypes hold about 0.52% of the sample.

Study-wide findings and limitations: No clonal expansion was detected in the CD4+ T cell repertoire of Susac syndrome patients. The number of individuals in the TCR sequencing and HLA analysis was acknowledged as relatively small.

High-throughput TCR beta sequencing profiled peripheral blood CD8+ and CD4+ T cells from healthy donors, Susac syndrome patients and multiple sclerosis patients. Recently defined diagnostic criteria for definite or probable disease were met by the Susac syndrome patients. CD8+ TEMRA cells were enriched by FACS, while bulk CD8+ and CD4+ T cells were purified by magnetic negative isolation. Blood was drawn into EDTA tubes, processed within 24 hours, and PBMCs were isolated by density gradient centrifugation. PBMCs intended for TCR sequencing were cryopreserved in liquid nitrogen and were subsequently thawed in a 37 degrees C water bath. The sorted or isolated CD4+, CD8+ and CD8+ TEMRA cells reached a purity of at least 90%. The CDR3 covers 16 residues, taking in both the cysteine and the phenylalanine. The only DNA kept is the CDR3, 48 bases in frame from the first base. V lost 6 bases and J lost 0 bases; the stretch between them is 14 bases long.

A word on this clonotype: No antigen is known for it. No per-base quality is available; no much larger clone lies one base away.

This TCR came from a human donor with Susac syndrome. Material: CD4+ T cells from PBMCs. The rearranged segments are TRBV12-3 or TRBV12-4 and TRBJ1-4; TRBD1 is possibly the D segment (6 matching bases). The CDR3 protein: CASSTGIRATNEKLFF. The sequenced DNA is TGTGCCAGCAGCACAGGGATCCGGGCAACTAATGAAAAACTGTTTTTT.